The text below deals with one T cell receptor beta chain. The antigen is undetermined. This sample was taken from a study of T cell responses to AZD1222 COVID-19 vaccine. Study results and caveats: Seropositive at baseline were only six AZD1222 recipients.

This CDR3 spans 15 amino acids. Germline V CDR1 and CDR2: MNHNS, SASEGT. V gave up 3 bases and J gave up 7 bases, with 18 bases separating them. This table comes from immunoSEQ multiplex PCR, and its TCRdb copy is limited to in-frame clones, with some not included. The sample shows 140,000 to 150,000 clones, about 93% of them seen only once. Sequences were derived from peripheral blood, sampled 28 days after the second AZD1222 dose. This TCR was recovered from an adult who received the AZD1222 COVID-19 vaccine. The chain joins TRBV6-1 to TRBJ1-2, with D perhaps matching TRBD1 (6 bases). CDR3 in amino acids: CASSDPRGGRVGYTF. The CDR3 DNA follows: TGTGCCAGCAGTGACCCACGGGGGGGCAGGGTTGGCTACACCTTC.